The clone carrying this TCR beta chain was seen only a few times. Its antigen is not known. This specimen belongs to a study of T cells after yellow fever vaccination. Findings and caveats of the study: Reappearing after the booster were most of the clones from primary vaccination (about 96% CD4, approximately 86% CD8). Abundant bulk-derived clonotypes could contaminate FACS-sorted repertoires. A limited proportion of clonotypes was detected within both the CD4 and CD8 compartments.

TCRdb processed the 5' RACE reads anew with MiXCR; each CDR3 protein has one entry. The data show roughly 520,000 distinct CDR3 sequences, with about a fifth seen just once and roughly a sixth held by the top ten. The clonotype originates from a man aged 18 to 30 who received the YFV17D yellow fever vaccine. This sample comprised PBMCs, obtained 20 to 25 days after the first yellow fever vaccination.

CDR3 coding DNA: TGTGCCAGCTCACCAGTCGATTTTCAAAGGCAGTTCTTC. Protein sequence: CASSPVDFQRQFF. This rearrangement joins TRBV18 to TRBJ2-1, with D unresolved. The V gene's germline CDR1 is KGHSH and CDR2 LQKENI. Trimming shortened V by 2 bases and J by 12 bases, and 14 bases separated the two germline ends. The CDR3 covers 13 residues.